The 30 T cell receptor beta chains below were found in one sample sequenced in a study of CD8 T cells in ankylosing spondylitis. Each CDR3 protein gets one entry after TCRdb re-called the 5' RACE reads with MiXCR. The repertoire includes more than 400,000 distinct CDR3 sequences, less than 6% of them detected once, and under 4.5% sits in the top ten. No antigens are known for them. Study-level findings and limits: A TCR beta motif of several highly homologous variants appeared characteristic of ankylosing spondylitis blood.

Sequences were obtained from blood, either unsorted or a sorted T cell fraction (not recorded which). Receptors were obtained from a male donor with ankylosing spondylitis.

Remarks on this clonotype: A much larger clone lies a single base off, so this may be a read error. The chain has TRBV20-1 and TRBJ2-5; unclear D gene. CDR3 length equals 17 residues. Germline CDR1 and CDR2: DFQATT and SNEGSKA (reference sequence). CDR3 in DNA: TGCAGGGCTAGAGAGCCGGTCTCAGTAGATCAGTGGGAGACCCAGTACTTC. This translates into CRAREPVSVDQWETQYF.

This clonotype was observed many times. V gene TRBV28 combines with J gene TRBJ2-5, with D uncertain. CDR3 length equals 13 residues. Trimming took off 4 bases at V and 4 bases at J, with 10 bases between the two ends. Germline lookup yields CDR1 MDHEN and CDR2 SYDVKM. The DNA for the CDR3 is TGTGCCAGCAGTTCTTTCGCCCCAGAGACCCAGTACTTC. Translated, it gives CASSSFAPETQYF.

In its sample, this clonotype was seen many times. The rearrangement links TRBV6-2 or TRBV6-3 to TRBJ2-1, with 11 bases aligning to TRBD1. Germline V gene lookup returns CDR1 MNHEY and CDR2 SVGEGT. The CDR3 runs 18 residues. Trimming took 5 bases from V and 2 from J; bases not matched to a gene: 11. Here the CDR3 DNA reads TGTGCCAGCAGTCCTCGGGACAGGGGGAGCGGACCCTACAATGAGCAGTTCTTC. Encoded protein: CASSPRDRGSGPYNEQFF.

This clonotype occurred many times. The chain recombines TRBV7-2 with TRBJ2-6, with TRBD2 matching over 7 bases. V shed 7 bases, J shed 3 bases, and the junction held 6 bases outside the gene matches. The germline V gene encodes CDR1 SGHTA and CDR2 FQGNSA. This CDR3 has 15 amino acids. The CDR3 nucleotides are TGTGCCAGCACCGCCGGGGAGGGTGGGGCCAACGTCCTGACTTTC. Its translation: CASTAGEGGANVLTF.

The genes are TRBV4-3 and TRBJ1-4; D unresolved. Germline V gives CDR1 LGHNA, CDR2 YSLEER. Trimming removed 2 bases at V and 5 bases at J, with 6 bases between. The CDR3 is made up of 13 amino acids. CDR3 protein: CASSQSKNEKLFF. CDR3 nucleotide sequence: TGCGCCAGCAGCCAATCCAAGAATGAAAAACTGTTTTTT.

The J gene is TRBJ2-5, the V gene TRBV29-1; TRBD2 matches at 7 bases. The CDR3 consists of 22 residues. With V trimmed by 3 bases and J by 1 base, 29 bases remained unmatched. Germline CDR1 SQVTM, CDR2 ANQGSEA. The CDR3 DNA sequence: TGCAGCGTTGATGACGGGGATGGGAGAGTCCGTGGATTAGCGGGTACCCAAGAGACCCAGTACTTC. The encoded protein is CSVDDGDGRVRGLAGTQETQYF.

This clonotype was recorded many times. The rearrangement uses TRBV7-2 and TRBJ1-1; no firm D call. Germline V gives CDR1 SGHTA, CDR2 FQGNSA. CDR3 length: 12 amino acids. V was shortened by 7 bases and J by 6 bases, with 12 bases between the two germline ends. CDR3 region: CASTNPGSEAFF. CDR3 DNA: TGTGCCAGCACCAACCCTGGATCTGAAGCTTTCTTT.

The gene calls are TRBV5-1 and TRBJ2-1, with D possibly being TRBD1 (5 bases). V shed 0 bases and J shed 9 bases, with 13 bases lying between them. This CDR3 is built from 14 residues. The germline V gene encodes CDR1 SGHRS and CDR2 YFSETQ. CDR3 sequence reads: CASSLGQPASEQFF. The CDR3 nucleotides read TGCGCCAGCAGCTTGGGACAGCCGGCGAGTGAGCAGTTCTTC.

This clonotype came up many times. The chain employs TRBV7-2 and TRBJ1-2; D may be TRBD1 (6 bases). The CDR3 is 13 amino acids. V lost 3 bases, J lost 8 bases, and 13 bases lay in between. Germline V gene sequence: CDR1 SGHTA, CDR2 FQGNSA. CDR3 DNA: TGTGCCAGCAGCTTGGAACAGGGCATCGGCTACACCTTC. Translated: CASSLEQGIGYTF.

This clonotype was recorded many times. This sequence joins TRBV6-1 and TRBJ1-5; TRBD1 aligns across 7 bases. Per germline, CDR1 MNHNS and CDR2 SASEGT. Losses at the gene ends were 3 bases for V and 4 bases for J; bases not matched to a gene: 9. The CDR3 loop spans 16 amino acids. CDR3 nucleotides: TGTGCCAGCAGTGACCTCGCCGGGACAGATAATCAGCCCCAGCATTTT. As protein: CASSDLAGTDNQPQHF.

The chain links TRBV20-1 to TRBJ1-1; 7 bases are shared with TRBD1. Germline V gives CDR1 DFQATT, CDR2 SNEGSKA (reference sequence). There are 12 residues in the CDR3. With V trimmed by 6 bases and J by 5 bases, 6 bases remained unmatched. CDR3 coding DNA: TGCAGTGCAGAGGACAGGCGGACTGAAGCTTTCTTT. Protein sequence: CSAEDRRTEAFF.

This chain connects TRBV7-6 to TRBJ2-2, with a weak D call TRBD1 (6 bases). Germline V gene lookup returns CDR1 SGHVS and CDR2 FNYEAQ. This CDR3 is 14 amino acids long. The V gene lost 3 bases and the J gene lost 6 bases, with 11 bases spanning the gap. The CDR3 protein is CASSFQGWSGELFF. Written as DNA, the CDR3 is TGTGCCAGCAGCTTTCAGGGGTGGTCCGGGGAGCTGTTTTTT.

The table lists this clonotype with many counts. The V call is TRBV4-2, the J call TRBJ2-1; D not certain. Deletions cut 3 bases from V and 2 bases from J, with 5 bases between. The CDR3 contains 13 residues. CDR1 is LGHNA, CDR2 YNFKEQ, per germline. Here the CDR3 DNA reads TGTGCCAGCAGCCACCTAGCCTACAATGAGCAGTTCTTC. Translation: CASSHLAYNEQFF.

This clonotype was found many times. This chain links TRBV28 with TRBJ1-1; D gene unclear. The germline gives CDR1 MDHEN, CDR2 SYDVKM. Trimming left V 1 base short and J 11 bases short, with 8 bases between. This CDR3 is built from 11 residues. This chain's CDR3 is CASSLFREAFF. In nucleotides, the CDR3 is TGTGCCAGCAGTTTATTTAGGGAGGCTTTCTTT.

Ten or more counts support this clonotype. The chain carries TRBV20-1 and TRBJ1-2; D perhaps matches TRBD1 (6 bases). V was clipped by 0 bases and J by 6 bases, with 11 bases between them. CDR3 size: 13 residues. Germline CDR1 and CDR2: DFQATT and SNEGSKA (reference sequence). CDR3 sequence: CSAREQGRNGYTF. CDR3 bases: TGCAGTGCTAGAGAGCAGGGGAGGAATGGCTACACCTTC.

This clonotype was counted many times. The V call is TRBV29-1, the J call TRBJ2-1; the D gene is possibly TRBD2 (6 bases). The CDR3 spans 16 residues. Germline V gives CDR1 SQVTM, CDR2 ANQGSEA. V lost 6 bases, J lost 4 bases, and 22 bases lay in between. CDR3 nucleotides: TGCAGCGTCCCAAAGCCGGGGGACCCAATGTACAATGAGCAGTTCTTC. Residues: CSVPKPGDPMYNEQFF.

This clonotype was recorded at least ten times. This chain uses TRBV20-1 with TRBJ2-5; TRBD1 agrees at 11 bases. Losses at the gene ends were 0 bases for V and 4 bases for J; bases not matched to a gene: 1. The length of the CDR3 is 14 residues. CDR1 is DFQATT and CDR2 is SNEGSKA in the germline V gene (reference sequence). The CDR3 DNA is TGCAGTGCTAGAGAGGACAGGGGGCGAGAGACCCAGTACTTC. It translates to CSAREDRGRETQYF.

This clonotype was counted many times. The V call is TRBV20-1, the J call TRBJ2-7; maybe TRBD1 (5 bases). The CDR3 is 16 amino acids. Germline V gene lookup returns CDR1 DFQATT and CDR2 SNEGSKA (reference sequence). The V end was cut by 3 bases, the J end by 3 bases, with 21 bases between. CDR3 loop: CSARKRQGKIGYEQYF. The CDR3 DNA reads as TGCAGTGCTAGGAAGCGCCAGGGAAAGATAGGCTACGAGCAGTACTTC.

This rearrangement joins TRBV11-3 to TRBJ2-1, with 11 bases aligning to TRBD2. The ends lost 6 bases at V and 5 bases at J; junction bases unmatched: 6. CDR1 and CDR2 (germline): SGHNT, YENEEA. The CDR3 runs to 15 residues. This chain's CDR3 is CASSPGLAVDNEQFF. The CDR3 nucleotides are TGTGCCAGCAGTCCGGGACTAGCGGTAGACAATGAGCAGTTCTTC.

V usage is TRBV2 and J usage is TRBJ1-2; 8 bases match TRBD1. CDR1 and CDR2 from the germline V gene are SNHLY and FYNNEI. The CDR3 is 13 residues long. Losses at the gene ends were 7 bases for V and 10 bases for J; bases not matched to a gene: 11. CDR3 sequence: CASKTDRGSPYTF. In DNA, the CDR3 is TGTGCCAGCAAAACAGACAGGGGAAGTCCCTACACCTTC.

Ten or more counts support this clonotype. The chain has TRBV6-2 or TRBV6-3 and TRBJ2-3; D gene ambiguous. This CDR3 is built from 14 residues. V was pared by 1 base and J by 4 bases, with 9 bases between. From germline, CDR1 is MNHEY and CDR2 SVGEGT. This chain's CDR3 is CASSYLDVADTQYF. The CDR3, as DNA: TGTGCCAGCAGTTACTTGGATGTAGCAGATACGCAGTATTTT.

In its sample, this clonotype was seen many times. The V gene is TRBV18, the J gene TRBJ1-1; possible D gene TRBD1, 6 bases. The CDR3 loop spans 15 amino acids. Trimming removed 0 bases at V and 5 bases at J, with 13 bases between. CDR1 is KGHSH, CDR2 LQKENI, per germline. The CDR3 region has the DNA TGTGCCAGCTCACCACCGGGGGGGCGAGAAACTGAAGCTTTCTTT. This encodes CASSPPGGRETEAFF.

This clonotype was recorded a few times. This chain joins TRBV10-3 and TRBJ2-1, with 11 positions matching TRBD2. The CDR3 consists of 18 residues. CDR1 is ENHRY and CDR2 is SYGVKD in the germline V gene. Losses at the gene ends were 0 bases for V and 3 bases for J; bases not matched to a gene: 7. The CDR3 loop is CAISESPSGGRGYNEQFF. CDR3 nucleotides: TGTGCCATCAGTGAGTCGCCTAGCGGGGGGCGAGGCTACAATGAGCAGTTCTTC.

This clonotype was counted many times. The CDR3 DNA follows: TGTGCCAGCAGTTACCCCCGGGGCAGAGATGAGAAGACCCAGTACTTC. Translated: CASSYPRGRDEKTQYF. The V call is TRBV6-5, the J call TRBJ2-5, with D perhaps assigned TRBD1 or TRBD2 (5 bases each). V was shortened by 2 bases and J by 6 bases, with 19 bases between the two germline ends. The CDR3 totals 16 residues. From germline, CDR1 is MNHEY and CDR2 SVGAGI.

Only a few counts were recorded for this clonotype. CDR3 protein: CSASRPSGNTIYF. Written as DNA, the CDR3 is TGCAGTGCTAGCCGCCCCTCTGGAAACACCATATATTTT. The chain links TRBV20-1 to TRBJ1-3; D is undetermined. This CDR3 has 13 residues. V was cut by 3 bases and J by 0 bases, with 6 bases left in between. In germline, CDR1 is DFQATT, CDR2 SNEGSKA (reference sequence).

This clonotype was counted at least ten times. The rearrangement links TRBV2 to TRBJ1-5, with a tentative D call TRBD1 (5 bases). This CDR3 is built from 14 residues. Trimming pared 5 bases from V and 2 bases from J, leaving 10 bases between. The V gene's germline CDR1 is SNHLY and CDR2 FYNNEI. The CDR3 sequence is CASSPGLGNQPQHF. CDR3 DNA: TGTGCCAGCAGTCCAGGGCTGGGCAATCAGCCCCAGCATTTT.

Remarks on this clonotype: A much larger clone lies one base from this, so it may be a read error. The J gene is TRBJ2-3, the V gene TRBV5-6; TRBD1 might be the D (6 bases). The CDR3 is 16 residues long. V was cut by 2 bases and J by 0 bases, with 13 bases left in between. The V gene's germline CDR1 is SGHDT and CDR2 YYEEEE. Here the CDR3 DNA reads TGTGCCAGCAGCTTTGCGACAGGACGTAGCACAGATACGCAGTATTTT. Translation gives CASSFATGRSTDTQYF.

CDR3 residues: CASSQVRTGDEKLFF. CDR3 in DNA: TGCGCCAGCAGCCAAGTTCGGACAGGGGACGAAAAACTGTTTTTT. The chain is built from TRBV4-3 and TRBJ1-4, with 9 bases fitting TRBD1. Germline CDR1 is LGHNA and CDR2 is YSLEER. This CDR3 contains 15 residues. The trim removed 1 base at V and 8 bases at J, leaving 5 bases unmatched.

Many counts were recorded for this clonotype. The V call is TRBV28, the J call TRBJ2-7, with TRBD1 matching over 7 bases. The CDR3 covers 14 residues. Unmatched junction bases numbered 9, after V lost 10 bases and J lost 0 bases. Germline V gene sequence: CDR1 MDHEN, CDR2 SYDVKM. The CDR3 here is CATLNRGYSYEQYF. In nucleotides, the CDR3 is TGTGCCACCCTAAACAGGGGTTACTCCTACGAGCAGTACTTC.

The sample holds many counts of this clonotype. The chain carries TRBV7-3 and TRBJ1-1; no definite D call. Per the germline V gene, CDR1 is SGHTA and CDR2 is FQGTGA. This CDR3 contains 13 residues. Trimming took 3 bases from V and 3 from J, leaving 8 bases between them. CDR3 sequence (DNA): TGTGCCAGCAGCTTGAACGAAGACACTGAAGCTTTCTTT. Amino acid sequence: CASSLNEDTEAFF. The full variable domain, with the rest looked up from reference TRBV7-3 and TRBJ1-1, is GAGVSQTPSNKVTEKGKYVELRCDPISGHTALYWYRQSLGQGPEFLIYFQGTGAADDSGLPNDRFFAVRPEGSVSTLKIQRTERGDSAVYLCASSLNEDTEAFFGQGTRLTVV.